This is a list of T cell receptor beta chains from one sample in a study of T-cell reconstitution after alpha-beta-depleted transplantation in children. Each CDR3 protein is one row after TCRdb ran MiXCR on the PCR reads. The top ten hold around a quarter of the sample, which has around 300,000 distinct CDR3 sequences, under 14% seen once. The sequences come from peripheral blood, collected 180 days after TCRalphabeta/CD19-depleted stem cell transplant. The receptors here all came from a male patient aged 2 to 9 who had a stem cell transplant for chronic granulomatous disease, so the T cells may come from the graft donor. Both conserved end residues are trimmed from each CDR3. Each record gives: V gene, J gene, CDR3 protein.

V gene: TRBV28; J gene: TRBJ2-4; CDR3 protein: ASSPEGLAGRAKNIQY
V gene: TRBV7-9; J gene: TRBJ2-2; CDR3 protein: ASSSAPWAGELF
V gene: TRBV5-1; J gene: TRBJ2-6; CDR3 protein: ASSPLVTGANVLT
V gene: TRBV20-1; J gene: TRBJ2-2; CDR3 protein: SARDRRGHTGELF
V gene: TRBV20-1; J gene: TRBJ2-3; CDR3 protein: SASETAGDTQY
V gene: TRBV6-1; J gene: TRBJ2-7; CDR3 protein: ARNTGTGGAGHEQY
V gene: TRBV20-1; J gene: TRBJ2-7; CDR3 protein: SAVRPGSGAYEQY
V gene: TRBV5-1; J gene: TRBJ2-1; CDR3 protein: ASSLRTSGSVDNEQF
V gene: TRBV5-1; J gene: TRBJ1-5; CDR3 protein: ASSLEGPGNQPQH
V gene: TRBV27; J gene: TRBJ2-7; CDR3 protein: ASSSSGTVPYEQY
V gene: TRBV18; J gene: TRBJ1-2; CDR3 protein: ASWRTDHGYT
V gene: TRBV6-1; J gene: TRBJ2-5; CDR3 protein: ASSPLRLAGTQY
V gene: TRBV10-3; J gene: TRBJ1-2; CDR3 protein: AISESVTYGYT
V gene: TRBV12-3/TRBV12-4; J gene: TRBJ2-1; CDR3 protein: ASSSGTRAQF
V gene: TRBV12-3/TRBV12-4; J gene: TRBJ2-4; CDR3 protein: ASTETGTHIQY
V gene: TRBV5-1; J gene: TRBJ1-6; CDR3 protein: ASSTGSASYNSPLH